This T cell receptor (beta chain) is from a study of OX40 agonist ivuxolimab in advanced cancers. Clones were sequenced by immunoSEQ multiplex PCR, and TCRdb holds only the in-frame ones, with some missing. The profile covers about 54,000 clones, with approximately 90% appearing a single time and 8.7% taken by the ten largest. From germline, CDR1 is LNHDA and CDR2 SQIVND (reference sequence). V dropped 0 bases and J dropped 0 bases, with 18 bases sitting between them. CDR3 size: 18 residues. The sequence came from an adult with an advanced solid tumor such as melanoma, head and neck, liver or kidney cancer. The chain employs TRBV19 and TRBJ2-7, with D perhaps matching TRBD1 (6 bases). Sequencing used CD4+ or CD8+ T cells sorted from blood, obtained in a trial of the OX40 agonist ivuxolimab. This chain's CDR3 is CASSIETPPQGGSYEQYF. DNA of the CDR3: TGTGCCAGTAGTATAGAGACCCCCCCACAAGGGGGCTCCTACGAGCAGTACTTC.